These T cell receptor beta chains were read from a single sample in a study of blood T cell repertoires in COVID-19. TCRdb keeps only in-frame clones here, not all; method: immunoSEQ multiplex PCR. The table lists 200,000 or so clones, 65% to 90% of them singletons, with around 2.4% in the top ten. Specimen: peripheral blood. Receptors were obtained from a man in his forties who had recovered from COVID-19. Both conserved end residues are part of each CDR3. Each record gives: V gene, CDR3 protein.

v_call: TRBV9; cdr3_aa: CASSVSGGGQPQHF
v_call: TRBV18; cdr3_aa: CASSPPSGFGETQYF
v_call: TRBV9; cdr3_aa: CASSVHEAGVYEQYF
v_call: TRBV19; cdr3_aa: CASSIAGTGKETQYF
v_call: TRBV4-3; cdr3_aa: CASSQDSLDEKLFF
v_call: TRBV30; cdr3_aa: CAWRPGLAGPTSYNEQFF
v_call: TRBV19; cdr3_aa: CASSQRTGTDTQYF
v_call: TRBV21-1; cdr3_aa: CASSKQGPQPQHF
v_call: TRBV4-1; cdr3_aa: CASSQVQGGPYEQYF
v_call: TRBV30; cdr3_aa: CAWNVGGGTGELFF
v_call: TRBV15; cdr3_aa: CATSRNVAEETQYF
v_call: TRBV6-5; cdr3_aa: CASRVREQEKLFF
v_call: TRBV4-3; cdr3_aa: CASSHRLESSYNEQFF
v_call: TRBV6-5; cdr3_aa: CASSFVGGSYEQYF
v_call: TRBV6-5; cdr3_aa: CASRAQGRRAFF
v_call: TRBV19; cdr3_aa: CASRERRSSYNEQFF
v_call: TRBV7-2; cdr3_aa: CASSLVTGRGNTIYF
v_call: TRBV10-2; cdr3_aa: CASRTPGQGATGYTF
v_call: TRBV19; cdr3_aa: CASKGGGFSNQPQHF
v_call: TRBV11-2; cdr3_aa: CASSFPFQSGSGGGDTQYF
v_call: TRBV5-1; cdr3_aa: CASSLEPGQGGNTIYF
v_call: TRBV2; cdr3_aa: CASASGVAGYEQYF
v_call: TRBV9; cdr3_aa: CASREQGGYGYTF
v_call: TRBV4-1; cdr3_aa: CASSPGQARHLNTEAFF
v_call: TRBV10-3; cdr3_aa: CAISIEQGWNQPQHF
v_call: TRBV29-1; cdr3_aa: CSVEDGDRGGNYGYTF
v_call: TRBV9; cdr3_aa: CASSVASGELFF
v_call: TRBV10-3; cdr3_aa: CAISAGTSGRYSYNEQFF
v_call: TRBV5-6; cdr3_aa: CASSFLDRGELDF
v_call: TRBV11-2; cdr3_aa: CASSALRAGEAFF
v_call: TRBV5-4; cdr3_aa: CASSLDSGANVLTF
v_call: TRBV7-9; cdr3_aa: CASSLADRGIYEQYF
v_call: TRBV13; cdr3_aa: CASRPSRDRATEEKLFF
v_call: TRBV7-9; cdr3_aa: CASSLGTSGFSYEQYF
v_call: TRBV11-3; cdr3_aa: CASSLYSDSGNTIYF